These 31 T cell receptor beta chains share one sample of origin, sequenced in a study of T cell responses to AZD1222 COVID-19 vaccine. Assay: immunoSEQ multiplex PCR; the TCRdb copy retains only in-frame clones and omits some. The sample lists 140,000 to 150,000 clones, 75% to 90% occurring once. Specimen: peripheral blood, collected on day 0 of AZD1222 vaccination. These TCRs come from an adult in good health.

The genes are TRBV6-5 and TRBJ2-7; possibly TRBD1 or TRBD2 for D (5 bases each). Germline CDR1 reads MNHEY; CDR2 reads SVGAGI. Trimming removed 7 bases at V and 2 bases at J, with 12 bases between. This CDR3 spans 13 amino acids. CDR3 region: CASNWDGTYEQYF. Written as DNA, the CDR3 is TGTGCCAGCAACTGGGACGGTACCTACGAGCAGTACTTC.

The chain carries TRBV10-3 and TRBJ2-1; 8 nucleotides align to TRBD1. Germline CDR1 ENHRY, CDR2 SYGVKD. Trimming at V came to 10 bases and at J to 6 bases, leaving 8 bases not matched to a gene. The CDR3 has 13 residues. The CDR3 sequence: CASLTGGSNEQFF. CDR3 bases: TGTGCCAGCCTAACAGGGGGAAGCAATGAGCAGTTCTTC.

This clone was detected only once. V gene TRBV29-1 combines with J gene TRBJ2-4, with D hard to call. The CDR3 is made up of 13 amino acids. Looked up from germline, CDR1 is SQVTM and CDR2 is ANQGSEA. V shed 4 bases and J shed 0 bases, with 7 bases lying between them. The CDR3 protein is CSVVIVAKNIQYF. The CDR3 nucleotides read TGCAGCGTTGTGATAGTAGCCAAAAACATTCAGTACTTC.

In this sample, this clone turned up a few times. This chain uses TRBV5-1 with TRBJ1-2; the D gene is possibly TRBD1 (5 bases). Germline CDR1 is SGHRS and CDR2 is YFSETQ. Trimming stripped 0 bases from V and 1 base from J, with 7 bases between. The CDR3 spans 14 residues. The CDR3 DNA follows: TGCGCCAGCAGCTTGGCAGGGTTTAACTATGGCTACACCTTC. This gives the protein CASSLAGFNYGYTF.

This clone is a singleton in its sample. The chain employs TRBV11-3 and TRBJ2-7, with TRBD2 as a possible D gene (6 bases). This CDR3 has 12 residues. With 4 bases removed from V and 7 bases from J, the gap between germline ends came to 11 bases. Germline CDR1 reads SGHNT; CDR2 reads YENEEA. Written as DNA, the CDR3 is TGTGCCAGCAGCTATCTCGGGGGAGAGCAGTACTTC. This encodes CASSYLGGEQYF.

The count of this clone is one. The V gene is TRBV6-5, the J gene TRBJ2-1, with 7 bases identical to TRBD1. CDR1 is MNHEY, CDR2 SVGAGI, per germline. Trimming cost V 8 bases and J 7 bases; bases outside gene matches: 11. This CDR3 is 14 amino acids long. The CDR3 DNA sequence: TGTGCCAGCTCCTCAGGGGGTCATATGAATGAGCAGTTCTTC. Translation: CASSSGGHMNEQFF.

Comments on this clone: An end of the junction does not agree with germline; a read error may underlie this. The chain combines TRBV2 with TRBJ1-2; 9 positions agree with TRBD1. This CDR3 is built from 14 residues. From germline, CDR1 is SNHLY and CDR2 FYNNEI. The CDR3 nucleotides read TGTGCCAGCAGGGAAGACGGGACAGGGCGCGGCTACACCTTC. This translates into CASREDGTGRGYTF.

V gene TRBV6-5 combines with J gene TRBJ2-7; possible D gene TRBD1, 7 bases. The V gene lost 2 bases and the J gene lost 5 bases, with 16 bases spanning the gap. The CDR3 is 15 residues long. The germline CDR1 and CDR2 sequences are MNHEY and SVGAGI. In nucleotides, the CDR3 is TGTGCCAGCAGTTACAGGGCAGGGGGGTCCCACGAGCAGTACTTC. This gives the protein CASSYRAGGSHEQYF.

This clone was counted a single time. This chain uses TRBV3-1 (or the pseudogene TRBV3-2) with TRBJ2-7, with 9 positions matching TRBD2. Trimming removed 7 bases from V and 7 bases from J; junction bases left unmatched: 5. Per germline, CDR1 LGHDT and CDR2 YNNKEL (reference sequence). This CDR3 comprises 12 residues. The CDR3 region is CASTRAGGEQYF. The CDR3 DNA sequence: TGTGCCAGCACCCGGGCGGGGGGGGAGCAGTACTTC.

A few counts support this clone. The rearrangement links TRBV28 to TRBJ2-7; 8 bases are a match to TRBD1. V lost 7 bases, J lost 3 bases, and 11 bases stayed unmatched. The CDR3 runs 15 residues. Germline V CDR1 and CDR2: MDHEN, SYDVKM. The DNA of the CDR3 is TGTGCCAGCATTTCATTGACAGGGGCATTCTACGAGCAGTACTTC. Its translation: CASISLTGAFYEQYF. Based on the CDR3 plus reference TRBV28 and TRBJ2-7, the full variable domain is DVKVTQSSRYLVKRTGEKVFLECVQDMDHENMFWYRQDPGLGLRLIYFSYDVKMKEKGDIPEGYSVSREKKERFSLILESASTNQTSMYLCASISLTGAFYEQYFGPGTRLTVT.

The rearrangement uses TRBV29-1 and TRBJ1-2, with D perhaps TRBD1 (5 bases). The V gene lost 7 bases and the J gene lost 8 bases, with 17 bases spanning the gap. The germline V gene encodes CDR1 SQVTM and CDR2 ANQGSEA. The CDR3 has 12 amino acids. CDR3 in DNA: TGCAGCGCACAGGACAACTTAGTGGGCTACACCTTC. Amino acid sequence: CSAQDNLVGYTF.

The rearrangement joins TRBV18 to TRBJ2-3, with no clear D. V lost 2 bases and J 5 bases, leaving 8 bases between the germline ends. Germline lookup yields CDR1 KGHSH and CDR2 LQKENI. The length of the CDR3 is 13 residues. The CDR3 nucleotides read TGTGCCAGCTCACCAATGCAGCAAGATACGCAGTATTTT. This translates into CASSPMQQDTQYF.

V gene TRBV4-1 combines with J gene TRBJ2-3; 12 nucleotides line up with TRBD2. Germline-derived CDR1 and CDR2 are MGHRA and YSYEKL. Losses at the gene ends were 0 bases for V and 0 bases for J; bases not matched to a gene: 1. The CDR3 runs to 17 residues. DNA of the CDR3: TGCGCCAGCAGCCAAGAACTAGCGGGAGGTAGCACAGATACGCAGTATTTT. It translates to CASSQELAGGSTDTQYF.

The CDR3 sequence is CASSQNNRVQPQHF. DNA of the CDR3: TGCGCCAGCAGCCAAAACAACAGGGTTCAGCCCCAGCATTTT. The gene calls are TRBV4-1 and TRBJ1-5; TRBD1 is a possible D gene (6 bases). V dropped 2 bases and J dropped 6 bases, with 11 bases sitting between them. Germline CDR1 MGHRA, CDR2 YSYEKL. This CDR3 is 14 amino acids long.

The V and J genes are TRBV21-1 and TRBJ2-7; the table's D call of TRBD2 was not tested on the DNA. TRBV21-1 is a known pseudogene. The CDR3 sequence is 13 residues long. The CDR3 region is CASGGDWRYEQYF. The CDR3 nucleotides are TGTGCCAGCGGCGGGGATTGGCGCTACGAGCAGTACTTC.

The chain couples TRBV18 to TRBJ2-3; D is unresolved. The CDR3 spans 16 residues. Germline-derived CDR1 and CDR2 are KGHSH and LQKENI. Deletions cut 5 bases from V and 2 bases from J, with 17 bases between. CDR3 DNA: TGTGCCAGCTCAGCGCTCGGCCTAGATTACACAGATACGCAGTATTTT. It encodes CASSALGLDYTDTQYF.

The chain uses TRBV4-1 and TRBJ1-5; D call uncertain. Trimming took off 0 bases at V and 4 bases at J, with 16 bases between the two ends. The germline CDR1 and CDR2 sequences are MGHRA and YSYEKL. This CDR3 spans 17 amino acids. Written as DNA, the CDR3 is TGCGCCAGCAGCCAAGATTCTCGGCAGTTCAAAAATCAGCCCCAGCATTTT. This gives the protein CASSQDSRQFKNQPQHF.

The genes are TRBV7-8 and TRBJ2-5, with no clear D. Germline loops: CDR1 SGHVS, CDR2 FQNEAQ. This CDR3 is built from 15 residues. Trimming removed 4 bases at V and 0 bases at J, with 12 bases between. This CDR3 reads CASSSPVPYQETQYF. Here the CDR3 DNA reads TGTGCCAGCAGCTCCCCTGTCCCGTACCAAGAGACCCAGTACTTC.

This sequence joins TRBV3-1 (or the pseudogene TRBV3-2) and TRBJ2-1; 7 bases are shared with TRBD2. In germline, CDR1 is LGHDT, CDR2 YNNKEL (reference sequence). Trimming cost V 0 bases and J 2 bases; bases outside gene matches: 10. The CDR3 has 18 residues. This CDR3 reads CASSQDSGGRPTYNEQFF. CDR3 nucleotides: TGTGCCAGCAGCCAAGACTCGGGGGGTCGACCTACCTACAATGAGCAGTTCTTC.

This clone appeared a few times. V gene TRBV29-1 combines with J gene TRBJ1-5, with TRBD1 matching 7 bases. Germline V gene lookup returns CDR1 SQVTM and CDR2 ANQGSEA. V was clipped by 6 bases and J by 5 bases; unmatched bases: 7. The CDR3 is 13 amino acids. The DNA of the CDR3 is TGCAGCGTCCGGGAGGGGGCTGATCAGCCCCAGCATTTT. This codes for CSVREGADQPQHF.

The chain combines TRBV6-5 with TRBJ2-5; TRBD2 agrees at 10 bases. V gave up 6 bases and J gave up 4 bases; unmatched junction bases: 8. Germline V gives CDR1 MNHEY, CDR2 SVGAGI. The CDR3 has 15 amino acids. The CDR3 here is CASSFLAGAAETQYF. DNA of the CDR3: TGTGCCAGCAGCTTTCTAGCGGGAGCCGCAGAGACCCAGTACTTC.

The rearrangement links TRBV6-1 to TRBJ1-2, with TRBD1 matching 12 bases. Per germline, CDR1 MNHNS and CDR2 SASEGT. The CDR3 extends over 16 amino acids. The trim removed 3 bases at V and 8 bases at J, leaving 10 bases unmatched. The CDR3 nucleotides are TGTGCCAGCAGTGATTCCGGGACAGGGGGCGCGAGCGGCTACACCTTC. Its translation: CASSDSGTGGASGYTF.

The genes are TRBV6-5 and TRBJ2-7; 8 bases fit TRBD2. V was clipped by 5 bases and J by 5 bases; unmatched bases: 11. CDR1 and CDR2 from the germline V gene are MNHEY and SVGAGI. CDR3 size: 15 residues. CDR3 in amino acids: CASSRPGLGADEQYF. DNA for the CDR3: TGTGCCAGCAGTCGACCGGGACTAGGGGCCGACGAGCAGTACTTC.

The chain is built from TRBV27 and TRBJ2-2; D unresolved. This CDR3 region has 14 residues. Trimming took 5 bases from V and 1 from J, leaving 8 bases between them. In germline, CDR1 is MNHEY, CDR2 SMNVEV (reference sequence). The CDR3 DNA sequence: TGTGCCAGCAGTGCGACTGAGAACACCGGGGAGCTGTTTTTT. Its protein is CASSATENTGELFF.

The gene calls are TRBV11-3 and TRBJ2-3; 11 bases agree with TRBD2. CDR1 and CDR2 from the germline V gene are SGHNT and YENEEA. The CDR3 consists of 16 residues. The junction had 7 bases not matched to a gene; V was cut back by 5 bases and J by 3 bases. The CDR3 nucleotides are TGTGCCAGCAGCCTAGGATCTAGCGGGAGGACAGATACGCAGTATTTT. Its protein product is CASSLGSSGRTDTQYF.

This clone was detected only once. The CDR3 is CASSLGGQGGADTQYF. The CDR3 nucleotides read TGCGCCAGCAGCTTGGGAGGACAGGGTGGGGCAGATACGCAGTATTTT. This sequence joins TRBV5-1 and TRBJ2-3; TRBD1 agrees at 8 bases. This CDR3 has 16 residues. Germline CDR1 and CDR2: SGHRS and YFSETQ. J was trimmed by 4 bases and V by 0 bases; bases with no gene match: 7. Full variable domain (rest looked up from reference TRBV5-1 and TRBJ2-3): KAGVTQTPRYLIKTRGQQVTLSCSPISGHRSVSWYQQTPGQGLQFLFEYFSETQRNKGNFPGRFSGRQFSNSRSEMNVSTLELGDSALYLCASSLGGQGGADTQYFGPGTRLTVL.

This clone was observed a few times. The gene calls are TRBV11-3 and TRBJ1-3; D is possibly TRBD1 (6 bases). This CDR3 is 14 amino acids long. Germline values: CDR1 SGHNT, CDR2 YENEEA. Trimming removed 5 bases at V and 2 bases at J, with 10 bases between. The CDR3 sequence: CASSADRAGNTIYF. CDR3 in DNA: TGTGCCAGCAGCGCGGACAGAGCTGGAAACACCATATATTTT.

DNA of the CDR3: TGTGCCATCAGTGGACAGGGGGGAAACACTGAAGCTTTCTTT. Translated: CAISGQGGNTEAFF. The rearrangement joins TRBV10-3 to TRBJ1-1, with 9 bases lining up with TRBD1. The germline V gene has CDR1 ENHRY and CDR2 SYGVKD. V was clipped by 4 bases and J by 2 bases; unmatched bases: 2. CDR3 size: 14 residues.

The chain links TRBV9 to TRBJ2-7; D might be TRBD1 (5 bases). Germline-derived CDR1 and CDR2 are SGDLS and YYNGEE. The CDR3 is made up of 15 amino acids. The V end was cut by 0 bases, the J end by 3 bases, with 13 bases between. The DNA for the CDR3 is TGTGCCAGCAGCGTAGGAAGGGGCGAGTACTACGAGCAGTACTTC. Its translation: CASSVGRGEYYEQYF.

The chain employs TRBV27 and TRBJ2-2; 12 positions match TRBD2. CDR1 MNHEY and CDR2 SMNVEV come from the germline V gene (reference sequence). J was trimmed by 3 bases and V by 4 bases; bases with no gene match: 15. The CDR3 spans 20 residues. The CDR3 sequence: CASSSITSGRPHGDTGELFF. The DNA for the CDR3 is TGTGCCAGCAGTTCAATAACTAGCGGGAGGCCCCACGGGGACACCGGGGAGCTGTTTTTT.

This clone was picked up one time. This chain joins TRBV6-1 and TRBJ1-5; TRBD1 matches 7 bases. Germline CDR1 reads MNHNS; CDR2 reads SASEGT. Trimming cost V 2 bases and J 0 bases; bases outside gene matches: 4. This CDR3 contains 16 residues. Here the CDR3 reads CASSELGQNSNQPQHF. The DNA of the CDR3 is TGTGCCAGCAGTGAACTGGGACAGAATAGCAATCAGCCCCAGCATTTT.